This T cell receptor beta chain appears in the sequencing data of a study of T cell responses to AZD1222 COVID-19 vaccine. Notes on the study in general: Variant regions that are unmutated are reportedly the target of nearly half of spike-specific TCRs. White British people made up most donors, females outnumbered males, and clonal diversity was possibly underestimated.

V lost 3 bases to trimming and J lost 4 bases, with 7 bases between them. From germline, CDR1 is SGHNT and CDR2 YYREEE (reference sequence). The CDR3 runs 13 residues. In the case of this clone: The antigen remains undetermined.

The repertoire was sequenced with immunoSEQ multiplex PCR; TCRdb's copy has only in-frame clones and lacks some. The table records around 50,000 clones, approximately 83% of them present only once. V and J are TRBV5-4 and TRBJ2-2, with no clear D. The material was peripheral blood, obtained 28 days after the second AZD1222 dose. The TCR comes from an adult who received the AZD1222 COVID-19 vaccine. This CDR3 is CASSSQFTGELFF. CDR3 DNA: TGTGCCAGCAGCTCCCAATTCACCGGGGAGCTGTTTTTT.